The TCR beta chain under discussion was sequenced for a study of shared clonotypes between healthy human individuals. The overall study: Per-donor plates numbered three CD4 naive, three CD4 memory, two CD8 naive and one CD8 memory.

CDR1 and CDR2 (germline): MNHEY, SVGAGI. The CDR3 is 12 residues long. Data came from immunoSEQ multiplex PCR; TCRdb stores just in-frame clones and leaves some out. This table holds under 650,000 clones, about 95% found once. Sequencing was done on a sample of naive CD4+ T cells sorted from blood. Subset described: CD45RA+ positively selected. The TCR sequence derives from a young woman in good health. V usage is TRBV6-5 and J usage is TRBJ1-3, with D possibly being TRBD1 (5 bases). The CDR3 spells CAVGGSGNTIYF. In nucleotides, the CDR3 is TGTGCTGTGGGGGGCTCTGGAAACACCATATATTTT.